The 14 T cell receptor beta chains below all came from one sample that was sequenced in a study of blood T cell repertoires in COVID-19. Measured with immunoSEQ multiplex PCR; TCRdb has only the in-frame clones, and not every one. The sample carries some 97,000 clones, 80% to 95% recorded once. Sample: peripheral blood. All receptors derive from a man between 65 and 85 years old with acute or convalescent COVID-19.

This rearrangement joins TRBV7-2 to TRBJ2-5, with 12 bases that match TRBD2. The germline V gene has CDR1 SGHTA and CDR2 FQGNSA. The J segment lost 5 bases and the V segment lost 6 bases, leaving 7 bases of the junction unmatched. This CDR3 contains 15 residues. This CDR3 is CASSPTSGRRETQYF. In DNA, the CDR3 is TGTGCCAGCAGTCCGACTAGCGGGAGAAGGGAGACCCAGTACTTC.

The V gene is TRBV28, the J gene TRBJ1-1; tentative D call: TRBD1 (5 bases). Germline V gives CDR1 MDHEN, CDR2 SYDVKM. V was trimmed by 6 bases and J by 5 bases, leaving 13 bases between them. The CDR3 runs 13 residues. CDR3 loop: CASSLSDTTEAFF. CDR3 DNA: TGTGCCAGCAGCCTTTCGGACACAACTGAAGCTTTCTTT.

The chain recombines TRBV5-1 with TRBJ1-2; weak D call: TRBD1 (6 bases). Trimming removed 2 bases at V and 1 base at J, with 9 bases between. This CDR3 comprises 14 residues. CDR1 SGHRS and CDR2 YFSETQ come from the germline V gene. This CDR3 is CASSFQGYNYGYTF. In nucleotides, the CDR3 is TGCGCCAGCAGCTTCCAGGGGTATAACTATGGCTACACCTTC.

The chain recombines TRBV5-4 with TRBJ1-1, with a weak D call TRBD1 (5 bases). Germline V CDR1 and CDR2: SGHNT, YYREEE (reference sequence). V gave up 0 bases and J gave up 2 bases, with 11 bases separating them. This CDR3 spans 15 amino acids. CDR3 residues: CASSLGAGPNTEAFF. Written as DNA, the CDR3 is TGTGCCAGCAGCTTGGGCGCAGGGCCCAACACTGAAGCTTTCTTT. Together with reference TRBV5-4 and TRBJ1-1, the CDR3 gives the full variable domain: ETGVTQSPTHLIKTRGQQVTLRCSSQSGHNTVSWYQQALGQGPQFIFQYYREEENGRGNFPPRFSGLQFPNYSSELNVNALELDDSALYLCASSLGAGPNTEAFFGQGTRLTVV.

This chain uses TRBV6-5 with TRBJ2-7, with a weak D call TRBD2 (6 bases). CDR3 length: 15 amino acids. CDR1 and CDR2 (germline): MNHEY, SVGAGI. V lost 6 bases to trimming and J lost 3 bases, with 18 bases between them. The CDR3 is CASSLHFGGDYEQYF. The CDR3 nucleotides are TGTGCCAGCAGCCTACATTTCGGAGGGGACTACGAGCAGTACTTC.

This chain links TRBV11-3 with TRBJ2-1, with 7 nucleotides matching TRBD1. Losses at the gene ends were 1 base for V and 3 bases for J; bases not matched to a gene: 6. Germline loops: CDR1 SGHNT, CDR2 YENEEA. This CDR3 has 16 amino acids. CDR3 bases: TGTGCCAGCAGCTTAGGGTCCGGGACAGACTACAATGAGCAGTTCTTC. Translating gives CASSLGSGTDYNEQFF.

The CDR3 here is CASSKYRSDTEAFF. CDR3 bases: TGTGCCAGCAGCAAGTACAGGAGTGACACTGAAGCTTTCTTT. The chain uses TRBV3-1 (or the pseudogene TRBV3-2) and TRBJ1-1, with D perhaps TRBD1 (5 bases). Germline V gene sequence: CDR1 LGHDT, CDR2 YNNKEL (reference sequence). Trimming removed 5 bases from V and 3 bases from J, with 13 bases in between. The CDR3 has 14 amino acids.

This clone was observed once. This chain connects TRBV6-5 to TRBJ2-2, with D maybe TRBD1 (5 bases). The CDR3 runs to 13 residues. V lost 0 bases, J lost 8 bases, and 7 bases lay in between. In germline, CDR1 is MNHEY, CDR2 SVGAGI. The CDR3, as DNA: TGTGCCAGCAGTTACTCGACAGCGGGGGAGCTGTTTTTT. Amino acids: CASSYSTAGELFF.

The CDR3 nucleotides are TGTGCCAGCAGTTACGGGCCCGGTCAGCCCCAGCATTTT. Protein sequence: CASSYGPGQPQHF. The J gene is TRBJ1-5, the V gene TRBV6-5; the D is unclear. The CDR3 length is 13 residues. From germline, CDR1 is MNHEY and CDR2 SVGAGI. V lost 2 bases to trimming and J lost 6 bases, with 8 bases between them.

DNA of the CDR3: TGCGCCAGCAAGGTGGGGACTAGCGGAGATACGCAGTATTTT. As protein: CASKVGTSGDTQYF. The chain combines TRBV5-1 with TRBJ2-3; 11 bases are a match to TRBD2. The CDR3 runs 14 residues. V dropped 6 bases and J dropped 5; count of bases not matched to a gene: 5. CDR1 and CDR2 (germline): SGHRS, YFSETQ.

The CDR3 sequence is CASSQGPGYNSPLHF. The CDR3 DNA follows: TGTGCCAGCAGCCAAGGGCCAGGGTATAATTCACCCCTCCACTTT. The J gene is TRBJ1-6, the V gene TRBV3-1 (or the pseudogene TRBV3-2), with a weak D call TRBD1 (5 bases). Trimming removed 1 base at V and 4 bases at J, with 8 bases between. The CDR3 covers 15 residues. Germline V CDR1 and CDR2: LGHDT, YNNKEL (reference sequence).

The V call is TRBV28, the J call TRBJ1-5; 8 bases agree with TRBD1. This CDR3 region has 15 residues. J lost 7 bases, V lost 6 bases, and 11 bases had no gene match. CDR1 and CDR2 (germline): MDHEN, SYDVKM. CDR3 region: CASSPRTGKLQPQHF. The DNA for the CDR3 is TGTGCCAGCAGCCCAAGGACAGGGAAATTACAGCCCCAGCATTTT.

This chain links TRBV30 with TRBJ1-6, with D possibly matching TRBD1 (5 bases). CDR1 and CDR2 (germline): GTSNPN, SVGIG (reference sequence). CDR3 length: 16 residues. The V end was cut by 3 bases, the J end by 1 base, with 13 bases between. The DNA of the CDR3 is TGTGCCTGGAGCGGGCGGGAGGGGTCCTATAATTCACCCCTCCACTTT. Its translation is CAWSGREGSYNSPLHF.

This clone was recorded once. V usage is TRBV5-1 and J usage is TRBJ2-2; D not certain. The CDR3 consists of 14 residues. Germline-derived CDR1 and CDR2 are SGHRS and YFSETQ. V was pared by 7 bases and J by 3 bases, with 13 bases between. In DNA form, the CDR3 reads TGCGCCAGCGTGGAGTTTGCGGACACCGGGGAGCTGTTTTTT. It encodes CASVEFADTGELFF. Drawing the rest from reference TRBV5-1 and TRBJ2-2, the complete variable domain is KAGVTQTPRYLIKTRGQQVTLSCSPISGHRSVSWYQQTPGQGLQFLFEYFSETQRNKGNFPGRFSGRQFSNSRSEMNVSTLELGDSALYLCASVEFADTGELFFGEGSRLTVL.